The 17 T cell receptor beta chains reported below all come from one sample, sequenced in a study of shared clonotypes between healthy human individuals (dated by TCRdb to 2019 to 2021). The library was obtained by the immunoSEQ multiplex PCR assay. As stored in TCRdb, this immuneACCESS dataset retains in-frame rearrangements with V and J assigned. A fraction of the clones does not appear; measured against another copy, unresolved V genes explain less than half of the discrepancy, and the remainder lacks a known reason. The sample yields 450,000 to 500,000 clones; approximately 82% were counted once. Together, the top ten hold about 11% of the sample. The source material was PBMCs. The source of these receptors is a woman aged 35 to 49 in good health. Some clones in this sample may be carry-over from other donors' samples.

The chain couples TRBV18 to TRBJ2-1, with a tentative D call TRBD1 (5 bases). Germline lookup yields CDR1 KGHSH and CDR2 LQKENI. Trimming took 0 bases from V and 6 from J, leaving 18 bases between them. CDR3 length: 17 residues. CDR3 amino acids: CASSPPRQPNNLNEQFF. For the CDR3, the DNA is TGTGCCAGCTCACCACCAAGACAGCCAAATAACCTCAATGAGCAGTTCTTC.

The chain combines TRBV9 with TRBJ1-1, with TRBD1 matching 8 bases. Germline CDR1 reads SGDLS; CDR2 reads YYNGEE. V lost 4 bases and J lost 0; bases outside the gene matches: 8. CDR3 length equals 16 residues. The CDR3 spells CASSPQGAAMNTEAFF. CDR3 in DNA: TGTGCCAGCAGCCCCCAGGGGGCCGCTATGAACACTGAAGCTTTCTTT.

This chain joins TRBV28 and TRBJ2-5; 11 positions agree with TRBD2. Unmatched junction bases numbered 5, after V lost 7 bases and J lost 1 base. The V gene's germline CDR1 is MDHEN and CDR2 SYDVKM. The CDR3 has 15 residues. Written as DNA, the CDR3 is TGTGCCAGCACCCCGGGACTAGCGGTCCAAGAGACCCAGTACTTC. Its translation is CASTPGLAVQETQYF.

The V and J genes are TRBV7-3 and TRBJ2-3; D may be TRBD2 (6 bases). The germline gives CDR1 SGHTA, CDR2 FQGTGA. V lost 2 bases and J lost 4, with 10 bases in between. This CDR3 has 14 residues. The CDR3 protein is CASSLEPSADTQYF. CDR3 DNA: TGTGCCAGCAGCTTAGAGCCTAGCGCAGATACGCAGTATTTT.

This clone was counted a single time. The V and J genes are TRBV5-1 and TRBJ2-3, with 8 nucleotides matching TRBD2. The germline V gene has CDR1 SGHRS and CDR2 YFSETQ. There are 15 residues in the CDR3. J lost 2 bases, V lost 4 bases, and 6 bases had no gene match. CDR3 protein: CASSTTSGLTDTQYF. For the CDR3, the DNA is TGCGCCAGCAGCACAACTAGCGGCCTCACAGATACGCAGTATTTT.

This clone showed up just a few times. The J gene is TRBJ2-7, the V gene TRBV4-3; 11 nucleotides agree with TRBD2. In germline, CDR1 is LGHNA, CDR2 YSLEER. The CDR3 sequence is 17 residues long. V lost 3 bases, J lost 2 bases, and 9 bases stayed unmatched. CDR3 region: CASSHSSGRTRPYEQYF. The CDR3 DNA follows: TGCGCCAGCAGCCATTCTAGCGGGAGGACCCGACCCTACGAGCAGTACTTC.

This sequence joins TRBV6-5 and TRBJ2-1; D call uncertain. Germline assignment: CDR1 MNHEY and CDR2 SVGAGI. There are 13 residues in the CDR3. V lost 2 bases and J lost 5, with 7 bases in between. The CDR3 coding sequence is TGTGCCAGCAGTTACGGTAGTAACAATGAGCAGTTCTTC. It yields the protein CASSYGSNNEQFF.

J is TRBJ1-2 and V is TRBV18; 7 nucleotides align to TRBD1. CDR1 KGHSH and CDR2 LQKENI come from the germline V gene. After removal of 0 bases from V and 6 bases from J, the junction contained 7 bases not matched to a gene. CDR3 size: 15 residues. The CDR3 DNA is TGTGCCAGCTCACCACCGTCAGGACAGGAAAATGGCTACACCTTC. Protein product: CASSPPSGQENGYTF.

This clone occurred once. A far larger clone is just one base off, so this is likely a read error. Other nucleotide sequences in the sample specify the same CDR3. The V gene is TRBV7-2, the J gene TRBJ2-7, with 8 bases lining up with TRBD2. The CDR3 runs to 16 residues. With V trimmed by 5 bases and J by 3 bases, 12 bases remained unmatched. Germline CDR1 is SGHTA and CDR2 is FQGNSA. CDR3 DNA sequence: TGTGCCAGCAGCCACCTTAGGGCGGGGGGCTTCTACGAGCAGTACTTC. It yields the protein CASSHLRAGGFYEQYF.

DNA for the CDR3: TGTGCCAGCAGTGAGCTACCGGGACAGGGTGGGGATGAGCAGTTCTTC. Its translation is CASSELPGQGGDEQFF. The chain is built from TRBV6-1 and TRBJ2-1; 9 bases align to TRBD1. This CDR3 is built from 16 residues. After removal of 3 bases from V and 8 bases from J, the junction contained 11 bases not matched to a gene. Germline V lookup: CDR1 MNHNS, CDR2 SASEGT.

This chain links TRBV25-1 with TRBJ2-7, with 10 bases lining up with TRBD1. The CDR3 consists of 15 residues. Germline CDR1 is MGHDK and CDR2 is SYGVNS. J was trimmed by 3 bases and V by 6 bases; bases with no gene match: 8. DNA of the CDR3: TGTGCCAGCAGCGCGGACAGGGGGGCCTACTACGAGCAGTACTTC. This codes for CASSADRGAYYEQYF.

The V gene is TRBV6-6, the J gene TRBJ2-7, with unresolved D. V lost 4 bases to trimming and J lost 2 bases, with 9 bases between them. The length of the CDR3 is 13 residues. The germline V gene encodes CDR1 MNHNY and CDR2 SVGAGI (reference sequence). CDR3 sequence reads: CASSSPGTYEQYF. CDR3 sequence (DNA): TGTGCCAGCAGTTCGCCGGGCACCTACGAGCAGTACTTC.

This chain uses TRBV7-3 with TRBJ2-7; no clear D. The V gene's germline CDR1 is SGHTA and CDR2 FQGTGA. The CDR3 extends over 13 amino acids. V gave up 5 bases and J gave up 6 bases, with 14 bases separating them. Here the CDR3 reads CASSISPEAEQYF. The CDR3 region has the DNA TGTGCCAGCAGCATCTCTCCTGAGGCCGAGCAGTACTTC. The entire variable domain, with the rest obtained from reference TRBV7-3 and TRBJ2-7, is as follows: GAGVSQTPSNKVTEKGKYVELRCDPISGHTALYWYRQSLGQGPEFLIYFQGTGAADDSGLPNDRFFAVRPEGSVSTLKIQRTERGDSAVYLCASSISPEAEQYFGPGTRLTVT.

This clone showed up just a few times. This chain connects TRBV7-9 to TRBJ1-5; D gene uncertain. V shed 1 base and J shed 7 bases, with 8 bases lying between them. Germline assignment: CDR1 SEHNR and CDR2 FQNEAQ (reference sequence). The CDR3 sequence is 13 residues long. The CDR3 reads CASSLEVWQPQHF. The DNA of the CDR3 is TGTGCCAGCAGCTTAGAGGTGTGGCAGCCCCAGCATTTT. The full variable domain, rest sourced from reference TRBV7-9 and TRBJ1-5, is DTGVSQNPRHKITKRGQNVTFRCDPISEHNRLYWYRQTLGQGPEFLTYFQNEAQLEKSRLLSDRFSAERPKGSFSTLEIQRTEQGDSAMYLCASSLEVWQPQHFGDGTRLSIL.

The CDR3 bases are TGTGCCAGTACTTTTAGCGGCCAGGGCACTGAAGCTTTCTTT. Translation: CASTFSGQGTEAFF. This rearrangement joins TRBV19 to TRBJ1-1; D perhaps matches TRBD1 (5 bases). Trimming took off 7 bases at V and 4 bases at J, with 16 bases between the two ends. The V gene's germline CDR1 is LNHDA and CDR2 SQIVND (reference sequence). The CDR3 sequence is 14 residues long.

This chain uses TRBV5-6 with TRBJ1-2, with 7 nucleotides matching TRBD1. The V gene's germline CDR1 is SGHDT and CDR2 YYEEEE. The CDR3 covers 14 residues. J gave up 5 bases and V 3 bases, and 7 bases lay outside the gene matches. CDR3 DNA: TGTGCCAGCAGCTCGTACAGGGGTGGTTATGGCTACACCTTC. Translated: CASSSYRGGYGYTF.

CDR3 DNA: TGTGCCTGGAGTGTATCTGGGGTGGGGGCTTTCTTT. Residues: CAWSVSGVGAFF. The chain is built from TRBV30 and TRBJ1-1; D remains unclear. Per germline, CDR1 GTSNPN and CDR2 SVGIG (reference sequence). The V end lost 0 bases, the J end lost 11 bases, and 13 bases lay between the germline ends. This CDR3 region has 12 residues.